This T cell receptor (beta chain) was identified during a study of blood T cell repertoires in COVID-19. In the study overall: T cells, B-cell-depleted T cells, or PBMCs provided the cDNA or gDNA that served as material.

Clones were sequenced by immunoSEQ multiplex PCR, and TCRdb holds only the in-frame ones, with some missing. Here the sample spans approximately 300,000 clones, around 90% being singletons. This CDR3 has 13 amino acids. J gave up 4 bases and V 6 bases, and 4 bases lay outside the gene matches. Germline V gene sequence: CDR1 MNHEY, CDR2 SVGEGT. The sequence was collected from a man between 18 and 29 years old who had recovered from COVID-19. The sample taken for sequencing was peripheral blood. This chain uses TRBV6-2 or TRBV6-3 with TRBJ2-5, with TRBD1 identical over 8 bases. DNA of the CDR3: TGTGCCAGCAGCCCGACAGGGGTAGAGACCCAGTACTTC. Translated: CASSPTGVETQYF.